The 22 T cell receptor beta chains below come from one sample, sequenced in a study of T cells in tumors after PD-1 blockade (dated by TCRdb to the late 2010s). Libraries were made using the immunoSEQ multiplex PCR assay. Sourced from immuneACCESS, this table was stored by TCRdb with only in-frame sequences that have V and J called. A share of the clones is absent; for the studies checked, an unresolved V gene accounts for under half, and the remainder has no known explanation. This sample has 45,000 to 60,000 clones in its table, and roughly three quarters of those were observed once. The ten largest clones represent about 9% of the sample. The input for sequencing was PBMCs, taken before anti-PD-1 therapy. All receptors derive from a human donor with advanced basal cell or squamous cell carcinoma (not recorded which).

This sequence joins TRBV25-1 and TRBJ1-4; possible D gene TRBD1, 5 bases. V gave up 3 bases and J gave up 8 bases, with 16 bases separating them. Germline loops: CDR1 MGHDK, CDR2 SYGVNS. This CDR3 has 15 residues. CDR3 sequence: CASSDPGGGWEKLFF. The CDR3 bases are TGTGCCAGCAGTGATCCGGGCGGGGGTTGGGAAAAACTGTTTTTT.

This clone appeared once. This sequence joins TRBV28 and TRBJ2-3; 8 bases are a match to TRBD1. The CDR3 spans 15 residues. Germline CDR1 and CDR2: MDHEN and SYDVKM. J lost 1 base, V lost 6 bases, and 6 bases had no gene match. The CDR3 DNA is TGTGCCAGCAGCCCCGGACAGGGAGGCACAGATACGCAGTATTTT. Encoded protein: CASSPGQGGTDTQYF.

The chain combines TRBV27 with TRBJ1-2; D not certain. Between the trimmed V and J ends, which lost 5 bases and 4 bases, there was a span of 20 bases. The CDR3 totals 16 residues. Germline V lookup: CDR1 MNHEY, CDR2 SMNVEV (reference sequence). The DNA for the CDR3 is TGTGCCAGCAGTATCTCGAGTAGTCTGCTGGGCTATGGCTACACCTTC. Translated, it gives CASSISSSLLGYGYTF.

The chain joins TRBV18 to TRBJ2-1; 8 nucleotides match TRBD1. There are 15 residues in the CDR3. The V gene's germline CDR1 is KGHSH and CDR2 LQKENI. Trimming removed 4 bases from V and 9 bases from J; junction bases left unmatched: 11. The CDR3 loop is CASSQADRVKGEQFF. CDR3 sequence (DNA): TGTGCCAGCTCACAGGCGGACAGGGTAAAAGGTGAGCAGTTCTTC.

The chain couples TRBV11-2 to TRBJ2-2; the match to TRBD2 covers 10 bases. There are 18 residues in the CDR3. V shed 0 bases and J 6 bases; nucleotides not matched to a gene: 10. Germline CDR1 SGHAT, CDR2 FQNNGV. CDR3 nucleotide sequence: TGTGCCAGCAGCTTAGATTACGTCCTAGCGGGAGTCTCCGGGGAGCTGTTTTTT. This translates into CASSLDYVLAGVSGELFF. The full variable domain, its missing parts supplied by reference TRBV11-2 and TRBJ2-2, is EAGVAQSPRYKIIEKRQSVAFWCNPISGHATLYWYQQILGQGPKLLIQFQNNGVVDDSQLPKDRFSAERLKGVDSTLKIQPAKLEDSAVYLCASSLDYVLAGVSGELFFGEGSRLTVL.

The chain carries TRBV5-1 and TRBJ2-5; 7 bases agree with TRBD1. CDR3 length: 14 amino acids. The V segment lost 0 bases and the J segment 4 bases; nucleotides outside the gene matches: 3. CDR1 is SGHRS and CDR2 is YFSETQ in the germline V gene. The chain's CDR3 is CASSLEGAGETQYF. The DNA for the CDR3 is TGCGCCAGCAGCTTGGAGGGGGCGGGAGAGACCCAGTACTTC. Filled out from reference TRBV5-1 and TRBJ2-5, the complete variable domain reads KAGVTQTPRYLIKTRGQQVTLSCSPISGHRSVSWYQQTPGQGLQFLFEYFSETQRNKGNFPGRFSGRQFSNSRSEMNVSTLELGDSALYLCASSLEGAGETQYFGPGTRLLVL.

The V gene is TRBV2, the J gene TRBJ2-2; 13 bases agree with TRBD2. V was pared by 6 bases and J by 3 bases, with 10 bases of the junction left unmatched. Germline V gene sequence: CDR1 SNHLY, CDR2 FYNNEI. The CDR3 is 18 amino acids. CDR3 residues: CASSTTSGGASDTGELFF. DNA of the CDR3: TGTGCCAGCAGCACAACTAGCGGGGGGGCCTCAGACACCGGGGAGCTGTTTTTT.

This clone was seen a few times. The rearrangement joins TRBV9 to TRBJ2-2; D may be TRBD2 (6 bases). The CDR3 runs to 15 residues. Deletions cut 5 bases from V and 1 base from J, with 12 bases between. CDR1 and CDR2 (germline): SGDLS, YYNGEE. The DNA for the CDR3 is TGTGCCAGCAGATCCGGGACTTTGAACACCGGGGAGCTGTTTTTT. The encoded protein is CASRSGTLNTGELFF.

In DNA form, the CDR3 reads TGTGCCAGCAGCCAGGGGACAGGGACGTATGGCTACACCTTC. It yields the protein CASSQGTGTYGYTF. This rearrangement joins TRBV3-1 (or the pseudogene TRBV3-2) to TRBJ1-2; 9 nucleotides line up with TRBD1. The CDR3 totals 14 residues. V lost 3 bases and J lost 5; bases outside the gene matches: 4. Per germline, CDR1 LGHDT and CDR2 YNNKEL (reference sequence).

In the case of this clone: The sample contains more than one DNA sequence encoding this CDR3. The chain recombines TRBV24-1 with TRBJ2-1; possibly TRBD2 for D (5 bases). CDR1 KGHDR and CDR2 SFDVKD come from the germline V gene. The germline V and J ends were trimmed by 4 bases and 4 bases, with 19 bases remaining between them. There are 17 residues in the CDR3. The CDR3 loop is CATSDSRRGKIYNEQFF. CDR3 bases: TGTGCCACCAGTGACAGCCGACGGGGAAAAATTTACAATGAGCAGTTCTTC.

The chain combines TRBV3-1 (or the pseudogene TRBV3-2) with TRBJ1-2; D is undetermined. The V end was cut by 5 bases, the J end by 4 bases, with 5 bases between. The germline gives CDR1 LGHDT, CDR2 YNNKEL (reference sequence). The CDR3 is 11 amino acids. CDR3 sequence reads: CASSDLYGYTF. The DNA of the CDR3 is TGTGCCAGCAGCGATCTCTATGGCTACACCTTC.

The V call is TRBV2, the J call TRBJ2-1; 15 bases map to TRBD2. Germline CDR1 is SNHLY and CDR2 is FYNNEI. The ends lost 5 bases at V and 10 bases at J; junction bases unmatched: 6. The CDR3 runs 15 residues. This CDR3 reads CASSRTSGRAGEQFF. CDR3 bases: TGTGCCAGCAGTAGGACTAGCGGGAGGGCCGGGGAGCAGTTCTTC.

The sample holds a few counts of this clone. The V gene is TRBV2, the J gene TRBJ2-5; 9 bases are shared with TRBD2. The trim removed 2 bases at V and 9 bases at J, leaving 16 bases unmatched. Germline CDR1 reads SNHLY; CDR2 reads FYNNEI. This CDR3 contains 17 residues. The CDR3 bases are TGTGCCAGCAGTGAAAGGGATGCGGGAGGGCCCCTCTCGGCCCAGTACTTC. This gives the protein CASSERDAGGPLSAQYF.

This chain connects TRBV5-4 to TRBJ2-3; D possibly uses TRBD1 or TRBD2 (5 bases each). The CDR3 sequence is 14 residues long. The V gene lost 3 bases and the J gene lost 0 bases, with 8 bases spanning the gap. Germline-derived CDR1 and CDR2 are SGHNT and YYREEE (reference sequence). This CDR3 is CASSYWDSTDTQYF. CDR3 nucleotide sequence: TGTGCCAGCAGCTATTGGGACAGCACAGATACGCAGTATTTT.

This sequence joins TRBV5-8 and TRBJ1-3; D remains unclear. Germline V gene sequence: CDR1 SGHTS, CDR2 YDEGEE. This CDR3 is 13 amino acids long. Between the trimmed V and J ends, which lost 10 bases and 6 bases, there was a span of 17 bases. Here the CDR3 reads CAATRTRVNTIYF. The CDR3, as DNA: TGTGCCGCGACGAGGACCCGGGTAAACACCATATATTTT.

The chain recombines TRBV7-8 with TRBJ1-6; TRBD1 matches 10 bases. Germline V gene data show CDR1 as SGHVS and CDR2 as FQNEAQ. V lost 5 bases and J lost 6; bases outside the gene matches: 7. The CDR3 extends over 16 amino acids. The CDR3 reads CASSLNRDRGNSPLHF. In DNA, the CDR3 is TGTGCCAGCAGCCTAAACCGGGACAGGGGTAATTCACCCCTCCACTTT. The full variable domain, with the rest looked up from reference TRBV7-8 and TRBJ1-6, is GAGVSQSPRYKVAKRGQDVALRCDPISGHVSLFWYQQALGQGPEFLTYFQNEAQLDKSGLPSDRFFAERPEGSVSTLKIQRTQQEDSAVYLCASSLNRDRGNSPLHFGNGTRLTVT.

The chain couples TRBV3-1 (or the pseudogene TRBV3-2) to TRBJ2-7, with D perhaps matching TRBD1 (5 bases). Trimming cost V 4 bases and J 2 bases, with 12 bases left between them. This CDR3 is 14 amino acids long. Germline lookup yields CDR1 LGHDT and CDR2 YNNKEL (reference sequence). The DNA of the CDR3 is TGTGCCAGCAGCCCAGGACAAGTAACCTACGAGCAGTACTTC. Translation: CASSPGQVTYEQYF.

The table lists this clone with a few counts. The rearrangement joins TRBV5-4 to TRBJ1-1; D uncertain. The CDR3 length is 14 residues. Germline V gene lookup returns CDR1 SGHNT and CDR2 YYREEE (reference sequence). Trimming left V 1 base short and J 5 bases short, with 12 bases between. CDR3 loop: CASSLKVGGTEAFF. In DNA form, the CDR3 reads TGTGCCAGCAGCTTGAAGGTCGGTGGAACTGAAGCTTTCTTT.

In its sample, this clone was seen a few times. The J gene is TRBJ1-1, the V gene TRBV25-1; the D gene is possibly TRBD1 (5 bases). The CDR3 has 14 amino acids. The germline V gene encodes CDR1 MGHDK and CDR2 SYGVNS. The V and J ends lost 3 bases and 0 bases respectively, with 8 bases between them. CDR3 in DNA: TGTGCCAGCAGTGATTCAGGGATGAACACTGAAGCTTTCTTT. This codes for CASSDSGMNTEAFF.

This clone appeared a single time. The chain links TRBV19 to TRBJ1-2; 8 bases fit TRBD1. CDR3 length: 15 amino acids. Germline assignment: CDR1 LNHDA and CDR2 SQIVND (reference sequence). The junction had 13 bases not matched to a gene; V was cut back by 7 bases and J by 6 bases. In nucleotides, the CDR3 is TGTGCCAGTACAAAAGACAGGGGCCAGGTTGATGGCTACACCTTC. This encodes CASTKDRGQVDGYTF. Full variable domain (outside the CDR3, taken from reference TRBV19 and TRBJ1-2): DGGITQSPKYLFRKEGQNVTLSCEQNLNHDAMYWYRQDPGQGLRLIYYSQIVNDFQKGDIAEGYSVSREKKESFPLTVTSAQKNPTAFYLCASTKDRGQVDGYTFGSGTRLTVV.

The rearrangement uses TRBV7-9 and TRBJ1-1, with D possibly matching TRBD1 (5 bases). The CDR3 has 16 residues. Trimming shortened V by 4 bases and J by 0 bases, and 15 bases separated the two germline ends. Germline CDR1 is SEHNR and CDR2 is FQNEAQ (reference sequence). The CDR3: CASSSTWRGVNTEAFF. The CDR3 DNA reads as TGTGCCAGCAGCTCAACCTGGCGGGGGGTGAACACTGAAGCTTTCTTT.

The rearrangement joins TRBV14 to TRBJ2-3; 9 bases match TRBD2. Germline V gene sequence: CDR1 SGHDN, CDR2 FVKESK. The CDR3 totals 17 residues. V was pared by 1 base and J by 5 bases, with 10 bases of the junction left unmatched. The CDR3 region is CASSQVPAAGGGDTQYF. The CDR3 nucleotides read TGTGCCAGCAGCCAAGTACCGGCAGCGGGAGGAGGAGATACGCAGTATTTT.